This TCR beta chain was identified in a study of blood T cell repertoires in COVID-19. About the research overall: Sites across the United States, Italy and Spain contributed samples from acute and convalescent COVID-19. PBMCs, B-cell-depleted T cells, or T cells provided the cDNA or gDNA that made up the material.

Authors' methods: Estimated nucleated cell counts came from reference gene primer amplification. Produced via immunoSEQ multiplex PCR; TCRdb's table is partial and in-frame only. Clone size and V and J calls were adopted from that table, with D and trimming inferred from the DNA. This table holds around 170,000 clones, about 80% found once. V lost 0 bases, J lost 0 bases, and 19 bases lay in between. The germline gives CDR1 SGHRS, CDR2 YFSETQ. The CDR3 has 18 residues. This TCR was recovered from a man in his thirties or forties with active or convalescent COVID-19. Source material: peripheral blood. The V call is TRBV5-1, the J call TRBJ2-7; TRBD2 is a possible D gene (7 bases). The CDR3 sequence: CASSLERGQGSLSYEQYF. In nucleotides, the CDR3 is TGCGCCAGCAGCTTGGAGCGGGGCCAGGGGTCCCTCTCCTACGAGCAGTACTTC. Combining the CDR3 with reference TRBV5-1 and TRBJ2-7 gives the whole variable domain KAGVTQTPRYLIKTRGQQVTLSCSPISGHRSVSWYQQTPGQGLQFLFEYFSETQRNKGNFPGRFSGRQFSNSRSEMNVSTLELGDSALYLCASSLERGQGSLSYEQYFGPGTRLTVT.